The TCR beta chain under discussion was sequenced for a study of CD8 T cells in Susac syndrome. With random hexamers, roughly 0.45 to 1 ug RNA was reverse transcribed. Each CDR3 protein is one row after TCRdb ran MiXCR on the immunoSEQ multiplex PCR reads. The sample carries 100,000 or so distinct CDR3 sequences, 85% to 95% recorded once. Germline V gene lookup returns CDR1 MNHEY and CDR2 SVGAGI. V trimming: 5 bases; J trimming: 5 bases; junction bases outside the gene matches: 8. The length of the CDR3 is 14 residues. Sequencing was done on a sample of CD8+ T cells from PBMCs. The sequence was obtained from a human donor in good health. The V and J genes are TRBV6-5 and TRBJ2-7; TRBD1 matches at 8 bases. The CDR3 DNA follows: TGTGCCAGCAGTCAGGACAGGGTGGCAGACGAGCAGTACTTC. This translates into CASSQDRVADEQYF.